What follows are 27 T cell receptor beta chains derived from one specimen sequenced in a study of blood T cell repertoires in COVID-19. Repertoires were generated with immunoSEQ multiplex PCR, while TCRdb's copy carries only in-frame clones and drops some. The sample gives 90,000 or so clones, 70% to 80% of which show up once; 24% is in the top ten. Sequenced: peripheral blood. The origin of the receptors is a human donor in a cohort sampled during active COVID-19.

This clone was counted only a few times. The V gene is TRBV4-1, the J gene TRBJ2-2; 8 bases align to TRBD1. Germline CDR1 and CDR2: MGHRA and YSYEKL. The CDR3 consists of 15 residues. The J segment lost 0 bases and the V segment lost 4 bases, leaving 1 base of the junction unmatched. The CDR3 DNA sequence: TGCGCCAGCAGCCCGGACAGGGCGAACACCGGGGAGCTGTTTTTT. This encodes CASSPDRANTGELFF.

The J gene is TRBJ2-3, the V gene TRBV13; 8 nucleotides line up with TRBD2. The CDR3 is 17 residues long. Germline values: CDR1 PRHDT, CDR2 FYEKMQ (reference sequence). The V gene end was trimmed by 2 bases and the J gene end by 2 bases; junction bases not matched to a gene: 9. The CDR3 sequence: CASSLLAGGKLTDTQYF. The CDR3 DNA follows: TGTGCCAGCAGCTTACTTGCGGGAGGTAAACTCACAGATACGCAGTATTTT.

The V gene is TRBV4-1, the J gene TRBJ1-3; possible D gene TRBD1, 5 bases. The germline gives CDR1 MGHRA, CDR2 YSYEKL. The CDR3 spans 19 residues. The V and J ends lost 2 bases and 1 base respectively, with 21 bases between them. The CDR3 region is CASSQWEGRWTKSGNTIYF. CDR3 bases: TGCGCCAGCAGCCAATGGGAGGGGCGTTGGACGAAGTCTGGAAACACCATATATTTT.

The rearrangement uses TRBV7-8 and TRBJ2-7, with 11 bases lining up with TRBD2. V was pared by 5 bases and J by 3 bases, with 6 bases of the junction left unmatched. Germline CDR1 and CDR2: SGHVS and FQNEAQ. The CDR3 length is 15 residues. CDR3 amino acids: CASSPQGTSGYEQYF. CDR3 coding DNA: TGTGCCAGCAGCCCACAAGGGACTAGCGGCTACGAGCAGTACTTC.

The chain carries TRBV24-1 and TRBJ1-6; the D gene is possibly TRBD1 (6 bases). Trimming took 7 bases from V and 1 from J, leaving 16 bases between them. The CDR3 has 17 amino acids. The germline V gene has CDR1 KGHDR and CDR2 SFDVKD. The CDR3 nucleotides are TGTGCCACCAGAAGTCCCAGGGGTAGGTCCTATAATTCACCCCTCCACTTT. This codes for CATRSPRGRSYNSPLHF.

The J gene is TRBJ2-7, the V gene TRBV6-6, with 7 bases matching TRBD1. Germline loops: CDR1 MNHNY, CDR2 SVGAGI (reference sequence). The CDR3 extends over 14 amino acids. With V trimmed by 5 bases and J by 5 bases, 9 bases remained unmatched. This CDR3 is CASSQAGDRDEQYF. DNA of the CDR3: TGTGCCAGCAGTCAGGCCGGGGACAGAGACGAGCAGTACTTC.

V gene TRBV5-1 combines with J gene TRBJ2-3; D might be TRBD2 (5 bases). The CDR3 sequence is 15 residues long. The germline V and J ends were trimmed by 2 bases and 0 bases, with 10 bases remaining between them. Germline lookup yields CDR1 SGHRS and CDR2 YFSETQ. This CDR3 reads CASSLLRTSTDTQYF. The CDR3 bases are TGCGCCAGCAGCTTACTCAGGACTAGCACAGATACGCAGTATTTT.

The chain couples TRBV7-2 to TRBJ2-5; D is ambiguous. CDR3 size: 12 residues. Germline-derived CDR1 and CDR2 are SGHTA and FQGNSA. V lost 4 bases and J lost 5, with 8 bases in between. CDR3 bases: TGTGCCAGCAGCTCCCTCGGGGAGACCCAGTACTTC. Its translation: CASSSLGETQYF.

The chain uses TRBV14 and TRBJ2-5; possible D gene TRBD2, 5 bases. CDR3 length: 15 residues. The germline V and J ends were trimmed by 1 base and 5 bases, with 14 bases remaining between them. Germline-derived CDR1 and CDR2 are SGHDN and FVKESK. The CDR3 DNA is TGTGCCAGCAGCCAAGCCCGAACTAGTAGGGAGACCCAGTACTTC. Translating it yields CASSQARTSRETQYF.

The rearrangement links TRBV12-5 to TRBJ1-1, with no clear D. The ends were cut back, 6 bases at V and 6 bases at J, with 17 bases in the middle. CDR1 and CDR2 from the germline V gene are LGHNT and FRNRAP. The length of the CDR3 is 14 residues. Here the CDR3 reads CASGLGLFNAEAFF. Here the CDR3 DNA reads TGTGCTAGTGGACTAGGGCTCTTTAACGCTGAAGCTTTCTTT.

The V call is TRBV5-1, the J call TRBJ2-3; 10 bases are shared with TRBD1. CDR3 length: 14 residues. V dropped 4 bases and J dropped 6; count of bases not matched to a gene: 5. The germline gives CDR1 SGHRS, CDR2 YFSETQ. DNA for the CDR3: TGCGCCAGCAGCCAGGGACAGGGGATGGATACGCAGTATTTT. Translation gives CASSQGQGMDTQYF.

The gene calls are TRBV2 and TRBJ2-6; 12 positions agree with TRBD1. CDR1 and CDR2 from the germline V gene are SNHLY and FYNNEI. CDR3 length: 15 amino acids. V shed 8 bases and J 12 bases; nucleotides not matched to a gene: 11. The CDR3 spells CASGKGQGALSVLTF. The CDR3 DNA reads TGTGCCAGCGGAAAGGGACAGGGGGCCCTCAGCGTCCTGACTTTC.

The CDR3 spells CASSFVESSYEQYF. Here the CDR3 DNA reads TGTGCCAGCAGTTTCGTCGAGAGCTCCTACGAGCAGTACTTC. This chain links TRBV6-5 with TRBJ2-7; no reliable D call. V was cut by 4 bases and J by 0 bases, with 10 bases left in between. Germline-derived CDR1 and CDR2 are MNHEY and SVGAGI. CDR3 length: 14 residues.

The chain links TRBV19 to TRBJ1-5; maybe TRBD1 (5 bases). Germline-derived CDR1 and CDR2 are LNHDA and SQIVND (reference sequence). V was shortened by 5 bases and J by 6 bases, with 8 bases between the two germline ends. The CDR3 length is 12 residues. CDR3 in amino acids: CASSSGLQPQHF. CDR3 DNA sequence: TGTGCCAGTAGTTCAGGGCTTCAGCCCCAGCATTTT.

This clone was detected only once. This chain joins TRBV7-2 and TRBJ2-1; 9 bases agree with TRBD2. From germline, CDR1 is SGHTA and CDR2 FQGNSA. V trimming: 2 bases; J trimming: 10 bases; junction bases outside the gene matches: 15. This CDR3 has 17 amino acids. CDR3 DNA: TGTGCCAGCAGCTTAAGGGTAGCGGGGGTGCGTTTCGTGGAGCAGTTCTTC. The encoded protein is CASSLRVAGVRFVEQFF.

This chain connects TRBV2 to TRBJ2-1; TRBD1 matches 7 bases. This CDR3 is 15 amino acids long. Germline CDR1 and CDR2: SNHLY and FYNNEI. The J segment lost 7 bases and the V segment lost 5 bases, leaving 11 bases of the junction unmatched. As DNA, the CDR3 is TGTGCCAGCAGTTCACCGGGACAGATTGGGAATGAGCAGTTCTTC. Translation: CASSSPGQIGNEQFF.

The chain recombines TRBV2 with TRBJ1-6, with a tentative D call TRBD1 (6 bases). CDR3 length equals 13 residues. V was shortened by 10 bases and J by 9 bases, with 16 bases between the two germline ends. Germline CDR1 and CDR2: SNHLY and FYNNEI. CDR3 sequence (DNA): TGTGCCACCAGGGGCCCATTGGGTTCACCCCTCCACTTT. Protein: CATRGPLGSPLHF.

The chain employs TRBV10-1 and TRBJ2-2; D possibly corresponds to TRBD2 (7 bases). Per the germline V gene, CDR1 is WNHNN and CDR2 is SYGVQD (reference sequence). Trimming cost V 0 bases and J 5 bases, with 19 bases left between them. The CDR3 runs to 18 residues. The CDR3, as DNA: TGCGCCAGCAGTGAGTCGGCGGGGGCTTCGGCGGATACCGGGGAGCTGTTTTTT. It is translated as CASSESAGASADTGELFF.

The CDR3 sequence is CASGRGKSYEQYF. CDR3 bases: TGTGCCAGCGGCAGGGGGAAGTCCTACGAGCAGTACTTC. This rearrangement joins TRBV2 to TRBJ2-7; 7 bases are shared with TRBD1. The junction had 5 bases not matched to a gene; V was cut back by 8 bases and J by 1 base. The germline CDR1 and CDR2 sequences are SNHLY and FYNNEI. The length of the CDR3 is 13 residues.

V usage is TRBV5-4 and J usage is TRBJ2-1; 7 positions match TRBD1. The trim removed 2 bases at V and 8 bases at J, leaving 7 bases unmatched. Germline values: CDR1 SGHNT, CDR2 YYREEE (reference sequence). CDR3 size: 14 residues. In DNA, the CDR3 is TGTGCCAGCAGCTTTAGAGGGGGCGCGGATGAGCAGTTCTTC. It encodes CASSFRGGADEQFF.

Ten or more counts support this clone. The chain is built from TRBV6-1 and TRBJ2-7; 7 nucleotides match TRBD2. The CDR3 extends over 15 amino acids. V gave up 3 bases and J gave up 3 bases; unmatched junction bases: 8. Germline V gene sequence: CDR1 MNHNS, CDR2 SASEGT. CDR3 in DNA: TGTGCCAGCAGTGAGGTGGGAGGGAGCGGCTACGAGCAGTACTTC. Protein sequence: CASSEVGGSGYEQYF.

The chain has TRBV3-1 (or the pseudogene TRBV3-2) and TRBJ2-5; D gene unclear. Germline loops: CDR1 LGHDT, CDR2 YNNKEL (reference sequence). Trimming took off 1 base at V and 2 bases at J, with 11 bases between the two ends. This CDR3 region has 15 residues. For the CDR3, the DNA is TGTGCCAGCAGCCAAGCCCGACATCGGCAAGAGACCCAGTACTTC. This sequence encodes CASSQARHRQETQYF.

V gene TRBV12-3 or TRBV12-4 combines with J gene TRBJ2-7, with TRBD1 matching over 7 bases. Trimming took 5 bases from V and 3 from J; bases not matched to a gene: 4. There are 13 residues in the CDR3. This CDR3 reads CASSTDRSYEQYF. CDR3 in DNA: TGTGCCAGCAGTACGGACAGGAGCTACGAGCAGTACTTC.

The V and J genes are TRBV10-3 and TRBJ2-1, with 9 bases aligning to TRBD1. Per the germline V gene, CDR1 is ENHRY and CDR2 is SYGVKD. CDR3 length: 13 residues. With 6 bases clipped from V and 6 bases from J, the junction kept 3 bases outside the gene matches. The CDR3 loop is CAISGTGSNEQFF. The CDR3, as DNA: TGTGCCATCAGCGGGACAGGGTCCAATGAGCAGTTCTTC.

The chain links TRBV4-2 to TRBJ2-5; D perhaps matches TRBD1 (6 bases). V lost 5 bases to trimming and J lost 0 bases, with 13 bases between them. This CDR3 spans 15 amino acids. CDR1 is LGHNA, CDR2 YNFKEQ, per germline. CDR3 nucleotides: TGTGCCAGCAGCGGCCGGGACAACAACCAAGAGACCCAGTACTTC. The encoded protein is CASSGRDNNQETQYF.

This clone has only one observation. This chain joins TRBV7-9 and TRBJ1-4; D is possibly TRBD1 (5 bases). Trimming took off 5 bases at V and 7 bases at J, with 8 bases between the two ends. Germline-derived CDR1 and CDR2 are SEHNR and FQNEAQ (reference sequence). The CDR3 has 12 residues. CDR3 sequence reads: CASSPQVEKLFF. CDR3 nucleotide sequence: TGTGCCAGCAGCCCACAGGTTGAAAAACTGTTTTTT.

This clone was recorded once. The chain has TRBV28 and TRBJ2-2; D remains unclear. This CDR3 spans 16 amino acids. Between the trimmed V and J ends, which lost 5 bases and 3 bases, there was a span of 16 bases. Looked up from germline, CDR1 is MDHEN and CDR2 is SYDVKM. The CDR3 DNA reads as TGTGCCAGCAGTCCCTCCTATGGTCCTCACACCGGGGAGCTGTTTTTT. Amino acids: CASSPSYGPHTGELFF.